The next 9 T cell receptor beta chains were all read from a single sample in a study of CD8 T cells in Susac syndrome (dated by TCRdb to the late 2010s). Library prep was done by the immunoSEQ multiplex PCR assay. RNA was extracted using the RNeasy kit, and about 0.45 to 1 ug of the RNA was reverse transcribed with random hexamers. TCRdb's own reprocessing of the public reads used fastp at Q25 and MiXCR and kept productive beta chains. Identical CDR3 proteins give one entry, which carries the most common genes and DNA. The sample records 200,000 or so distinct CDR3 sequences, approximately 90% of which are singletons. The ten top clones hold roughly 0.15% of the sample. Input material: CD8+ T cells from PBMCs. The receptors derive from a human donor with multiple sclerosis.

The chain employs TRBV13 and TRBJ1-1; D not certain. The CDR3 is made up of 14 amino acids. Trimming shortened V by 2 bases and J by 1 base, and 8 bases separated the two germline ends. Germline V gives CDR1 PRHDT, CDR2 FYEKMQ (reference sequence). The CDR3 loop is CASSLPGRNTEAFF. The CDR3, as DNA: TGTGCCAGCAGCTTACCGGGGAGGAACACTGAAGCTTTCTTT.

The chain combines TRBV5-6 with TRBJ2-1; possibly TRBD1 or TRBD2 for D (6 bases each). The germline CDR1 and CDR2 sequences are SGHDT and YYEEEE. The CDR3 loop spans 21 amino acids. The V end was cut by 2 bases, the J end by 2 bases, with 29 bases between. The CDR3 DNA reads TGTGCCAGCAGCTTCGACTGGGATCCGTACAGCGGAGGGGGACCCTACAATGAGCAGTTCTTC. Its translation: CASSFDWDPYSGGGPYNEQFF. Complete variable domain (other parts from reference TRBV5-6 and TRBJ2-1): DAGVTQSPTHLIKTRGQQVTLRCSPKSGHDTVSWYQQALGQGPQFIFQYYEEEERQRGNFPDRFSGHQFPNYSSELNVNALLLGDSALYLCASSFDWDPYSGGGPYNEQFFGPGTRLTVL.

The V gene is TRBV9, the J gene TRBJ2-7; no firm D call. The CDR3 totals 12 residues. Germline CDR1 and CDR2: SGDLS and YYNGEE. The V end lost 4 bases, the J end lost 6 bases, and 11 bases lay between the germline ends. CDR3 DNA: TGTGCCAGCAGCTCTTCTGATCGCGAGCAGTACTTC. Translating it yields CASSSSDREQYF. The entire variable domain, with the rest obtained from reference TRBV9 and TRBJ2-7, is as follows: DSGVTQTPKHLITATGQRVTLRCSPRSGDLSVYWYQQSLDQGLQFLIQYYNGEERAKGNILERFSAQQFPDLHSELNLSSLELGDSALYFCASSSSDREQYFGPGTRLTVT.

This chain connects TRBV12-3 or TRBV12-4 to TRBJ2-7; D call uncertain. The CDR3 has 12 amino acids. Trimming removed 3 bases at V and 6 bases at J, with 9 bases between. The CDR3 region has the DNA TGTGCCAGCAGTTTCCAACCGGGCGAGCAGTACTTC. Amino acids: CASSFQPGEQYF.

The chain couples TRBV14 to TRBJ2-2; D possibly corresponds to TRBD1 (6 bases). V was cut by 6 bases and J by 6 bases, with 11 bases left in between. Looked up from germline, CDR1 is SGHDN and CDR2 is FVKESK. The CDR3 is 13 residues long. The CDR3 spells CASSHRVPGELFF. The CDR3, as DNA: TGTGCCAGCAGTCACAGGGTCCCCGGGGAGCTGTTTTTT.

The V and J genes are TRBV7-9 and TRBJ2-1; 11 nucleotides align to TRBD2. The CDR3 consists of 15 residues. The germline CDR1 and CDR2 sequences are SEHNR and FQNEAQ (reference sequence). The ends lost 5 bases at V and 10 bases at J; junction bases unmatched: 10. The DNA of the CDR3 is TGTGCCAGCAGCCCTCCGGGACTAGCGGCCCTCGAGCAGTTCTTC. This sequence encodes CASSPPGLAALEQFF.

The chain employs TRBV5-1 and TRBJ2-5, with D hard to call. Per germline, CDR1 SGHRS and CDR2 YFSETQ. Trimming shortened V by 0 bases and J by 4 bases, and 10 bases separated the two germline ends. The CDR3 runs to 14 residues. CDR3 DNA sequence: TGCGCCAGCAGCTTGGACCCCGAGTTAGAGACCCAGTACTTC. Protein sequence: CASSLDPELETQYF. The full variable domain, rest sourced from reference TRBV5-1 and TRBJ2-5, is KAGVTQTPRYLIKTRGQQVTLSCSPISGHRSVSWYQQTPGQGLQFLFEYFSETQRNKGNFPGRFSGRQFSNSRSEMNVSTLELGDSALYLCASSLDPELETQYFGPGTRLLVL.

V gene TRBV20-1 combines with J gene TRBJ2-6; the match to TRBD1 covers 8 bases. The CDR3 length is 16 residues. The V gene's germline CDR1 is DFQATT and CDR2 SNEGSKA (reference sequence). Trimming took 5 bases from V and 2 from J; bases not matched to a gene: 8. As DNA, the CDR3 is TGCAGTGCTCCGACAGGGGCTAGCCCTGGGGCCAACGTCCTGACTTTC. This gives the protein CSAPTGASPGANVLTF.

This chain uses TRBV28 with TRBJ2-4, with a tentative D call TRBD2 (7 bases). V was shortened by 5 bases and J by 8 bases, with 25 bases between the two germline ends. Germline values: CDR1 MDHEN, CDR2 SYDVKM. The CDR3 is 17 amino acids. The CDR3 here is CASSPRGAGATRDIQYF. The CDR3 DNA sequence: TGTGCCAGCAGTCCCCGAGGGGCGGGGGCCACCCGGGACATTCAGTACTTC. Full variable domain (missing parts from reference TRBV28 and TRBJ2-4): DVKVTQSSRYLVKRTGEKVFLECVQDMDHENMFWYRQDPGLGLRLIYFSYDVKMKEKGDIPEGYSVSREKKERFSLILESASTNQTSMYLCASSPRGAGATRDIQYFGAGTRLSVL.